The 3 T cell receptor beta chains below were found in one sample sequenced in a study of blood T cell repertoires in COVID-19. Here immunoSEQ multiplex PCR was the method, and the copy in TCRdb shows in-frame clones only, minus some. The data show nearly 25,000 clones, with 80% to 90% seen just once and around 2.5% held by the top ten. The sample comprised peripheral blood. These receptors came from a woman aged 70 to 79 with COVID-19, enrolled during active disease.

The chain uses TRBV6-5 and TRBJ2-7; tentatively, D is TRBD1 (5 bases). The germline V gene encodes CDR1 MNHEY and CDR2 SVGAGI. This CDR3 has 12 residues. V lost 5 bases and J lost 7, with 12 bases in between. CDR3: CASSTRVGEQYF. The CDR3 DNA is TGTGCCAGCAGTACCAGGGTGGGTGAGCAGTACTTC.

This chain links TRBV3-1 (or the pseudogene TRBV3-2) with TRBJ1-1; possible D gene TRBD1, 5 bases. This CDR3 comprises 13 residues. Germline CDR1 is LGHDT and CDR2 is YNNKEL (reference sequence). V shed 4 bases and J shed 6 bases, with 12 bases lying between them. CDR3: CASSRDGHSEAFF. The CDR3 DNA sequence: TGTGCCAGCAGCCGGGATGGACATTCTGAAGCTTTCTTT.

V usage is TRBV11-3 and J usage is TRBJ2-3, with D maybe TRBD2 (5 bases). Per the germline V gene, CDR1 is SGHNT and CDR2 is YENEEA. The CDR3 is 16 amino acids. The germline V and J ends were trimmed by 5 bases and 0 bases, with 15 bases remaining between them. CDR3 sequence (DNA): TGTGCCAGCAGCCCAGGAGGCAGTCCCAGCACAGATACGCAGTATTTT. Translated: CASSPGGSPSTDTQYF.